One and the same sample provided the 12 T cell receptor beta chains below, sequenced in a study of cytomegalovirus exposure and HLA in healthy donors (dated by TCRdb to about 2017). Libraries were prepared through the immunoSEQ multiplex PCR assay. For the multiplex PCR, a mixture combining 60 forward primers for TCR Vbeta segments and 13 reverse primers for TCR Jbeta segments was used. The source is immuneACCESS, and TCRdb retained only in-frame sequences with V and J called. Part of the clones is not carried over; for the studies checked, unresolved V genes explain less than half of this, and the remainder is unexplained. This sample lists around 150,000 clones; over 70% were detected once. Jointly, the top ten make up about 1.5% of the sample. Sequencing was carried out using PBMCs. Every receptor here comes from a young woman in good health and CMV-seronegative.

The chain joins TRBV30 to TRBJ2-7; 7 nucleotides match TRBD1. CDR1 GTSNPN and CDR2 SVGIG come from the germline V gene (reference sequence). Trimming cost V 2 bases and J 6 bases; bases outside gene matches: 7. The CDR3 covers 13 residues. CDR3 sequence reads: CAWSFTGVPEQYF. CDR3 sequence (DNA): TGTGCCTGGAGTTTCACAGGGGTTCCCGAGCAGTACTTC.

The chain joins TRBV7-9 to TRBJ2-5, with 13 bases that match TRBD2. V was clipped by 2 bases and J by 4 bases; unmatched bases: 4. This CDR3 region has 16 residues. Germline CDR1 is SEHNR and CDR2 is FQNEAQ (reference sequence). The DNA of the CDR3 is TGTGCCAGCAGCTTAAGAACTAGCGGGGGGGGAGAGACCCAGTACTTC. Translating gives CASSLRTSGGGETQYF.

The chain recombines TRBV5-1 with TRBJ2-5; 14 bases match TRBD2. Germline CDR1 and CDR2: SGHRS and YFSETQ. The CDR3 consists of 16 residues. The junction had 5 bases not matched to a gene; V was cut back by 2 bases and J by 5 bases. The CDR3 protein is CASSFGTSGGRETQYF. CDR3 nucleotide sequence: TGCGCCAGCAGCTTTGGGACTAGCGGGGGTCGGGAGACCCAGTACTTC.

A word on this clone: One junction end disagrees with the germline gene, perhaps due to a read error. The chain links TRBV7-2 to TRBJ1-2; D is undetermined. Germline-derived CDR1 and CDR2 are SGHTA and FQGNSA. There are 13 residues in the CDR3. The CDR3: CASSAWAESGCTF. DNA for the CDR3: TGTGCCAGCAGCGCATGGGCAGAGAGTGGCTGCACCTTC.

This chain connects TRBV5-1 to TRBJ2-2; 10 bases are shared with TRBD2. After removal of 3 bases from V and 4 bases from J, the junction contained 3 bases not matched to a gene. Germline loops: CDR1 SGHRS, CDR2 YFSETQ. The CDR3 is 15 amino acids. The CDR3: CASSWSGGGTGELFF. CDR3 nucleotides: TGCGCCAGCAGCTGGAGCGGGGGGGGCACCGGGGAGCTGTTTTTT.

The rearrangement uses TRBV2 and TRBJ1-6; D gene uncertain. Trimming stripped 3 bases from V and 10 bases from J, with 7 bases between. This CDR3 is built from 12 residues. The V gene's germline CDR1 is SNHLY and CDR2 FYNNEI. CDR3 amino acids: CASSDPYSPLHF. In nucleotides, the CDR3 is TGTGCCAGCAGTGATCCCTACTCACCCCTCCACTTT.

The table lists this clone with a few counts. The J gene is TRBJ2-5, the V gene TRBV4-1; 15 bases are a match to TRBD2. The J call may be mistaken, given a closer DNA end match to TRBJ2-7. The CDR3 contains 16 residues. CDR1 is MGHRA, CDR2 YSYEKL, per germline. The CDR3 nucleotides are TGCGCCAGCAGCCTGGGACTAGCGGGGGGTGCCTACGAGCAGTACTTC. Its translation: CASSLGLAGGAYEQYF.

The chain carries TRBV6-5 and TRBJ1-1; D gene uncertain. The CDR3 is made up of 15 amino acids. Looked up from germline, CDR1 is MNHEY and CDR2 is SVGAGI. Trimming pared 7 bases from V and 3 bases from J, leaving 18 bases between. CDR3 DNA: TGTGCCAGCATCCCTAGCGAGGGAAGGGACACTGAAGCTTTCTTT. Amino acids: CASIPSEGRDTEAFF.

V and J are TRBV10-3 and TRBJ2-5; TRBD1 matches 9 bases. The CDR3 loop spans 16 amino acids. The trim removed 0 bases at V and 5 bases at J, leaving 7 bases unmatched. CDR1 and CDR2 (germline): ENHRY, SYGVKD. The CDR3 sequence is CAISESITGGAETQYF. Here the CDR3 DNA reads TGTGCCATCAGTGAGTCAATTACAGGGGGCGCGGAGACCCAGTACTTC.

The V call is TRBV2, the J call TRBJ1-4; maybe TRBD1 (6 bases). The CDR3 loop spans 14 amino acids. The germline V gene has CDR1 SNHLY and CDR2 FYNNEI. Trimming stripped 5 bases from V and 7 bases from J, with 14 bases between. In DNA, the CDR3 is TGTGCCAGCAGTCTGACCGGGACAAGTGAAAAACTGTTTTTT. It is translated as CASSLTGTSEKLFF.

The genes are TRBV7-9 and TRBJ2-7; perhaps TRBD2 as D (5 bases). CDR1 is SEHNR, CDR2 FQNEAQ, per germline (reference sequence). The V and J ends lost 1 base and 2 bases respectively, with 15 bases between them. CDR3 length: 16 residues. Here the CDR3 reads CASSLVLGRSTYEQYF. CDR3 coding DNA: TGTGCCAGCAGCTTAGTACTAGGGCGGTCGACCTACGAGCAGTACTTC.

This clone has just one count. The chain has TRBV6-1 and TRBJ1-6; D possibly corresponds to TRBD1 (5 bases). The CDR3 runs to 11 residues. Germline CDR1 and CDR2: MNHNS and SASEGT. Trimming stripped 8 bases from V and 10 bases from J, with 9 bases between. CDR3 region: CASGAGSPLHF. Written as DNA, the CDR3 is TGTGCCAGCGGGGCAGGATCACCCCTCCACTTT.